The clone carrying this T cell receptor beta chain was recorded at least ten times. The time point here: before trial treatment. Donors were treated with nivolumab, ipilimumab, aspirin, and low-dose cyclophosphamide and radiotherapy. V lost 4 bases and J lost 3; bases outside the gene matches: 10. Germline assignment: CDR1 MGHRA and CDR2 YSYEKL. The CDR3 sequence is 19 residues long. These data originate in a study of low-dose radiotherapy and immunotherapy resistance in tumors. At the level of the study: Every two weeks, cyclophosphamide 200 mg/m2 was infused one day before radiation plus immunotherapy.

TRAV- and TRBV-specific primers, spanning alpha and beta chains, primed first-strand cDNA. With a constant-region primer and a V-primer adapter, TCRs were subjected to roughly 20 PCR cycles of amplification. Amplifying the isolated mRNA was done by in vitro transcription. Each CDR3 protein gets one entry after TCRdb re-called the reads with MiXCR. The sample consists of roughly 60,000 distinct CDR3 sequences, approximately 26% of them appearing once. The sequence came from a male donor with prostate cancer. The input for sequencing was PBMCs, taken before treatment. V and J are TRBV4-1 and TRBJ2-2, with TRBD2 matching over 14 bases. The CDR3 nucleotides read TGCGCCAGCAGCCTCGGGAGACTAGCGGGAGGGGGGTACACCGGGGAGCTGTTTTTT. This gives the protein CASSLGRLAGGGYTGELFF.